These 16 T cell receptor beta chains were sequenced from one sample in a study of CD8 T cells in Susac syndrome. Roughly 0.45 to 1 ug RNA was reverse transcribed with random hexamers. One entry per CDR3 protein results from TCRdb running MiXCR on the immunoSEQ multiplex PCR reads. The sample records roughly 84,000 distinct CDR3 sequences, around 96% being singletons. Input material: CD8+ T cells from PBMCs. These receptors were collected from a human donor with Susac syndrome.

The CDR3 DNA follows: TGCAGTGCGCCGGACAGGTCGCTTGGGGGGGAGCTGTTTTTT. This codes for CSAPDRSLGGELFF. This chain connects TRBV20-1 to TRBJ2-2; 7 nucleotides agree with TRBD1. The V and J ends lost 6 bases and 8 bases, in that order; junction bases with no gene match: 12. Germline V lookup: CDR1 DFQATT, CDR2 SNEGSKA (reference sequence). This CDR3 spans 14 amino acids.

V and J are TRBV4-1 and TRBJ1-3, with D unresolved. Trimming removed 3 bases from V and 4 bases from J, with 13 bases in between. CDR3 length: 15 residues. Looked up from germline, CDR1 is MGHRA and CDR2 is YSYEKL. The CDR3 region is CASSHTGTLGNTIYF. The CDR3 bases are TGCGCCAGCAGCCACACGGGAACCCTCGGAAACACCATATATTTT.

The chain carries TRBV7-9 and TRBJ2-1; the D gene is possibly TRBD2 (8 bases). V lost 11 bases, J lost 0 bases, and 14 bases lay in between. CDR1 is SEHNR, CDR2 FQNEAQ, per germline (reference sequence). The CDR3 loop spans 14 amino acids. CDR3 nucleotide sequence: TGTGCCCCCGGGGGGGACAGCTCCTACAATGAGCAGTTCTTC. This encodes CAPGGDSSYNEQFF.

The rearrangement uses TRBV12-3 or TRBV12-4 and TRBJ2-4; D ambiguous. Trimming removed 5 bases at V and 8 bases at J, with 13 bases between. The CDR3 extends over 13 amino acids. CDR3 nucleotide sequence: TGTGCCAGCAGTATAAATGTAAGGGACATTCAGTACTTC. Protein: CASSINVRDIQYF.

This chain uses TRBV28 with TRBJ1-1; D gene ambiguous. Germline assignment: CDR1 MDHEN and CDR2 SYDVKM. Trimming pared 1 base from V and 3 bases from J, leaving 12 bases between. The CDR3 has 15 residues. CDR3 bases: TGTGCCAGCAGTTTATCGATAGGGATGGACACTGAAGCTTTCTTT. Its protein product is CASSLSIGMDTEAFF.

The CDR3 DNA follows: TGCAGTGCTAGAGCCGCCCGGGACAGGGGATACGGGGAGCTGTTTTTT. Amino acid sequence: CSARAARDRGYGELFF. The J gene is TRBJ2-2, the V gene TRBV20-1, with TRBD1 matching over 10 bases. The CDR3 is 16 amino acids. Germline trimming cut 1 base from V and 7 bases from J; bases unmatched to any gene: 9. Germline lookup yields CDR1 DFQATT and CDR2 SNEGSKA (reference sequence).

The V call is TRBV28, the J call TRBJ1-5, with a weak D call TRBD1 (6 bases). The CDR3 length is 14 residues. V lost 3 bases and J lost 7, with 13 bases in between. CDR1 and CDR2 (germline): MDHEN, SYDVKM. DNA of the CDR3: TGTGCCAGCAGTTTGGGGGCCCAGGGCCAGCCCCAGCATTTT. It translates to CASSLGAQGQPQHF.

This rearrangement joins TRBV14 to TRBJ2-6, with 7 bases aligning to TRBD2. Germline V gives CDR1 SGHDN, CDR2 FVKESK. V dropped 1 base and J dropped 0; count of bases not matched to a gene: 12. The length of the CDR3 is 20 residues. The CDR3 region is CASSQGGLIAGFSGANVLTF. The CDR3, as DNA: TGTGCCAGCAGCCAAGGAGGTTTAATAGCGGGTTTCTCTGGGGCCAACGTCCTGACTTTC.

This clonotype was seen a single time. The V and J genes are TRBV7-8 and TRBJ2-5; TRBD2 agrees at 9 bases. V lost 2 bases and J lost 5; bases outside the gene matches: 6. CDR1 SGHVS and CDR2 FQNEAQ come from the germline V gene. The CDR3 length is 15 residues. CDR3 loop: CASSLSSGSSETQYF. CDR3 DNA: TGTGCCAGCAGCTTAAGTAGCGGGAGCTCCGAGACCCAGTACTTC.

The chain uses TRBV27 and TRBJ2-1; 9 bases align to TRBD2. CDR3 length: 15 amino acids. Trimming cost V 0 bases and J 10 bases; bases outside gene matches: 7. Per germline, CDR1 MNHEY and CDR2 SMNVEV (reference sequence). The CDR3 reads CASSLSKEGLAEQFF. The DNA of the CDR3 is TGTGCCAGCAGTTTATCTAAAGAGGGACTAGCCGAGCAGTTCTTC.

V is TRBV20-1 and J is TRBJ1-2; D is ambiguous. The CDR3 consists of 14 residues. CDR1 is DFQATT, CDR2 SNEGSKA, per germline (reference sequence). Trimming pared 0 bases from V and 5 bases from J, leaving 13 bases between. The CDR3 nucleotides read TGCAGTGCTAGAGATCGCCGAGGGAAATATGGCTACACCTTC. Encoded protein: CSARDRRGKYGYTF.

The chain recombines TRBV7-8 with TRBJ2-3; 12 nucleotides agree with TRBD2. Germline CDR1 is SGHVS and CDR2 is FQNEAQ. V trimming: 4 bases; J trimming: 2 bases; junction bases outside the gene matches: 7. This CDR3 spans 17 amino acids. CDR3 DNA sequence: TGTGCCAGCAGCTCCGGGACTAGCGGGTCATACACAGATACGCAGTATTTT. This sequence encodes CASSSGTSGSYTDTQYF.

The chain employs TRBV4-3 and TRBJ1-2, with D uncertain. CDR3 length: 11 amino acids. V dropped 3 bases and J dropped 7 bases, with 6 bases sitting between them. Germline V lookup: CDR1 LGHNA, CDR2 YSLEER. The CDR3 here is CASSQGFGYTF. The CDR3 coding sequence is TGCGCCAGCAGCCAGGGGTTTGGCTACACCTTC.

The rearrangement joins TRBV7-4 to TRBJ1-1; 9 positions agree with TRBD1. There are 18 residues in the CDR3. The germline gives CDR1 SGHVT, CDR2 SQSDAQ. J gave up 1 base and V 5 bases, and 14 bases lay outside the gene matches. CDR3: CASSQVLGRTGANTEAFF. Here the CDR3 DNA reads TGTGCCAGCAGCCAGGTTCTGGGTAGGACAGGGGCGAACACTGAAGCTTTCTTT.

This sequence joins TRBV5-1 and TRBJ2-7; D is perhaps TRBD2 (6 bases). The CDR3 extends over 14 amino acids. The germline gives CDR1 SGHRS, CDR2 YFSETQ. V lost 3 bases, J lost 2 bases, and 12 bases lay in between. CDR3 amino acids: CASSSSGPPYEQYF. The CDR3 nucleotides read TGCGCCAGCAGCTCGAGCGGGCCACCCTACGAGCAGTACTTC.

J is TRBJ2-1 and V is TRBV7-9; TRBD1 matches 10 bases. Trimming at V came to 4 bases and at J to 2 bases, leaving 2 bases not matched to a gene. Germline CDR1 and CDR2: SEHNR and FQNEAQ (reference sequence). The CDR3 loop spans 15 amino acids. CDR3 protein: CASSSGQGAYNEQFF. CDR3 nucleotide sequence: TGTGCCAGCAGCTCCGGACAGGGGGCCTACAATGAGCAGTTCTTC.